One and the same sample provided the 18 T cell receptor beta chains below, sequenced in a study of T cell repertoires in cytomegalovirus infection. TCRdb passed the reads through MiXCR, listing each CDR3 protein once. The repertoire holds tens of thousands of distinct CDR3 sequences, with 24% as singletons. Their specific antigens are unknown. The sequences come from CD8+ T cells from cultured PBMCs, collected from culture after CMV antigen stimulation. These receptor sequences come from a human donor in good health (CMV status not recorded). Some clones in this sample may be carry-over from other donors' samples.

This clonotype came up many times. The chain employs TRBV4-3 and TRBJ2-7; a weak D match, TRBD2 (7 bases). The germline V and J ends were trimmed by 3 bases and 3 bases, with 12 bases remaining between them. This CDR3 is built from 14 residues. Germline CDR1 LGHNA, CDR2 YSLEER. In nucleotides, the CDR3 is TGCGCCAGCAGCCAGGGCGGGGGCGACTACGAGCAGTACTTC. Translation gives CASSQGGGDYEQYF.

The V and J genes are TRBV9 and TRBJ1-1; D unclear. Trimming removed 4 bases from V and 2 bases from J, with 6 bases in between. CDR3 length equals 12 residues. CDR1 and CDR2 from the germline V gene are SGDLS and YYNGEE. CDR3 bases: TGTGCCAGCAGCAAGGGAAACACTGAAGCTTTCTTT. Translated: CASSKGNTEAFF.

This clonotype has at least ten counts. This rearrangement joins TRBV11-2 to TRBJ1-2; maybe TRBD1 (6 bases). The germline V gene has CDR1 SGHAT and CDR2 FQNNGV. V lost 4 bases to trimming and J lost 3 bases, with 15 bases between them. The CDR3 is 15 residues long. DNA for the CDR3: TGTGCCAGCAGCTCCCCCTCAGGGGAGGACTATGGCTACACCTTC. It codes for CASSSPSGEDYGYTF.

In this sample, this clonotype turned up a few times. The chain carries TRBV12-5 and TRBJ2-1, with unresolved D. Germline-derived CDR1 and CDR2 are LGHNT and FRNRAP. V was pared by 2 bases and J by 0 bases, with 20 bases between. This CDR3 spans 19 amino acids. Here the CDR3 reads CASGLTPQGLMSSYNEQFF. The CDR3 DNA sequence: TGTGCTAGTGGTTTGACCCCGCAAGGGCTCATGAGCTCCTACAATGAGCAGTTCTTC.

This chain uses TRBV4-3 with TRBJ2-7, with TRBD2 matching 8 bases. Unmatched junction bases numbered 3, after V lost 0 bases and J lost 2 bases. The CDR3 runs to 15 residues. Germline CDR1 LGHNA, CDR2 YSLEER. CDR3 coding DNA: TGCGCCAGCAGCCAAGATATAGCGGGACCCTACGAGCAGTACTTC. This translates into CASSQDIAGPYEQYF.

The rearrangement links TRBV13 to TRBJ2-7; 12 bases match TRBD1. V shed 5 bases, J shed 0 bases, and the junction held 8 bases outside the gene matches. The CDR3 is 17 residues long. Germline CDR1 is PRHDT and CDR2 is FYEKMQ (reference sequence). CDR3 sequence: CASSPIMGQGASYEQYF. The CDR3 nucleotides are TGTGCCAGCAGCCCCATAATGGGACAGGGGGCCTCCTACGAGCAGTACTTC.

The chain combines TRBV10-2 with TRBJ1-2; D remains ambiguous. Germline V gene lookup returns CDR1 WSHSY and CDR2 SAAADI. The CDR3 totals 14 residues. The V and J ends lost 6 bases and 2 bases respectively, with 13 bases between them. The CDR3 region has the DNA TGCGCCAGCAGATCGCTTACAGTCAACTATGGCTACACCTTC. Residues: CASRSLTVNYGYTF.

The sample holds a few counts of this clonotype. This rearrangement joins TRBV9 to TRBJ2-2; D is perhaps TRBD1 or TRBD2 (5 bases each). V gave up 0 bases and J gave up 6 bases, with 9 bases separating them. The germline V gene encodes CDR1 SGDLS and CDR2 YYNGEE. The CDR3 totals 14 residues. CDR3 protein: CASSVAEGSGELFF. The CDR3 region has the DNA TGTGCCAGCAGCGTAGCTGAGGGGTCCGGGGAGCTGTTTTTT.

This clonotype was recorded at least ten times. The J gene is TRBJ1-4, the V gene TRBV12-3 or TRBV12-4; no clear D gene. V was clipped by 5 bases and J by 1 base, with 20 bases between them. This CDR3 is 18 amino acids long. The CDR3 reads CASSPQHPALGTNEKLFF. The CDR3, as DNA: TGTGCCAGCAGTCCCCAACACCCTGCCCTGGGAACTAATGAAAAACTGTTTTTT.

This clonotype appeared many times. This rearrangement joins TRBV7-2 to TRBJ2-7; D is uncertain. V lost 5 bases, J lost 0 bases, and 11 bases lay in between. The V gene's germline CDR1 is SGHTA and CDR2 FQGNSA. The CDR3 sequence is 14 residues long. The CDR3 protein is CASSPYTSSYEQYF. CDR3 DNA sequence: TGTGCCAGCAGCCCTTACACGAGCTCCTACGAGCAGTACTTC.

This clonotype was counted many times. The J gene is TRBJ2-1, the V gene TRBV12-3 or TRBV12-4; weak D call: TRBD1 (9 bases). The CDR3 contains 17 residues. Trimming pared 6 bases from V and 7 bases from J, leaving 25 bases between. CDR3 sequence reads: CASSPPGRDRVPNEQFF. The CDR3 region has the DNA TGTGCCAGCAGCCCTCCCGGGAGGGACAGGGTCCCTAATGAGCAGTTCTTC.

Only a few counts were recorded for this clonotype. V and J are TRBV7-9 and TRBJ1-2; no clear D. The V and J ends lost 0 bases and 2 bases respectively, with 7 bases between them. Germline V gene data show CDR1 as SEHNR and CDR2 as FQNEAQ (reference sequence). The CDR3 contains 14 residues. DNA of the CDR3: TGTGCCAGCAGCTTAGCCGACCGGAACTATGGCTACACCTTC. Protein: CASSLADRNYGYTF.

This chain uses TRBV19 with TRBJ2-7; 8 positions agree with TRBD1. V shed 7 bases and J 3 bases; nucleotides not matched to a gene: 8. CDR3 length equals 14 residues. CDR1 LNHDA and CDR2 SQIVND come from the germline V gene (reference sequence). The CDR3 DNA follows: TGTGCCAGTAATCCGGGACAGGCTATCTACGAGCAGTACTTC. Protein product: CASNPGQAIYEQYF. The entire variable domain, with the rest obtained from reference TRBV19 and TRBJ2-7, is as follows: DGGITQSPKYLFRKEGQNVTLSCEQNLNHDAMYWYRQDPGQGLRLIYYSQIVNDFQKGDIAEGYSVSREKKESFPLTVTSAQKNPTAFYLCASNPGQAIYEQYFGPGTRLTVT.

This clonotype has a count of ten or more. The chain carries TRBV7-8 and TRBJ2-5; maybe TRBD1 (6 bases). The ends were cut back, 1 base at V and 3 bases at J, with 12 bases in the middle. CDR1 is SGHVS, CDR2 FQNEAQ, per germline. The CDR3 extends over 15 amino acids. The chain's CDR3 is CASSLGRGSEETQYF. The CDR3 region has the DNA TGTGCCAGCAGCTTAGGCAGGGGATCGGAAGAGACCCAGTACTTC. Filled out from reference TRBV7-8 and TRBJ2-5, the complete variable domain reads GAGVSQSPRYKVAKRGQDVALRCDPISGHVSLFWYQQALGQGPEFLTYFQNEAQLDKSGLPSDRFFAERPEGSVSTLKIQRTQQEDSAVYLCASSLGRGSEETQYFGPGTRLLVL.

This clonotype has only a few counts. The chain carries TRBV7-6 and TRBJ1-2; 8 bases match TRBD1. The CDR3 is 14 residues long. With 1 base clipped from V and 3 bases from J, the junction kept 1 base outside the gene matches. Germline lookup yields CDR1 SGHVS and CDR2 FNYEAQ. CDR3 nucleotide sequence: TGTGCCAGCAGCTTAGAACAGGGGGACTATGGCTACACCTTC. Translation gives CASSLEQGDYGYTF.

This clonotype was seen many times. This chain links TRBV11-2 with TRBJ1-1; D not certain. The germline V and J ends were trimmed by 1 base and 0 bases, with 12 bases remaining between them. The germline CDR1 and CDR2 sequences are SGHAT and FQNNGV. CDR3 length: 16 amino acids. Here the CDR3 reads CASSLVLGQLNTEAFF. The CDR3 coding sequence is TGTGCCAGCAGCTTAGTTTTAGGGCAGTTGAACACTGAAGCTTTCTTT. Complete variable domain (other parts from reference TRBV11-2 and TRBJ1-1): EAGVAQSPRYKIIEKRQSVAFWCNPISGHATLYWYQQILGQGPKLLIQFQNNGVVDDSQLPKDRFSAERLKGVDSTLKIQPAKLEDSAVYLCASSLVLGQLNTEAFFGQGTRLTVV.

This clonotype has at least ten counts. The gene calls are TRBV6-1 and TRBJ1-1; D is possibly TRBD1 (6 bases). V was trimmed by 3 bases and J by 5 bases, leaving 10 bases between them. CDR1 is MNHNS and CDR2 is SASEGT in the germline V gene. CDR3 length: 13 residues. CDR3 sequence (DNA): TGTGCCAGCAGTGAGGTTCAGGGGACTGAAGCTTTCTTT. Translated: CASSEVQGTEAFF.

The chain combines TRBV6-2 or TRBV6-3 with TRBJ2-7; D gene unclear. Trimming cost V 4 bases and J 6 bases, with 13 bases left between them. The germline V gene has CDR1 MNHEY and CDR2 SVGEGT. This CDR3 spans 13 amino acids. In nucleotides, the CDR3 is TGTGCCAGCAGTTTATGGGCGGTGGGCGAGCAGTACTTC. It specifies CASSLWAVGEQYF.